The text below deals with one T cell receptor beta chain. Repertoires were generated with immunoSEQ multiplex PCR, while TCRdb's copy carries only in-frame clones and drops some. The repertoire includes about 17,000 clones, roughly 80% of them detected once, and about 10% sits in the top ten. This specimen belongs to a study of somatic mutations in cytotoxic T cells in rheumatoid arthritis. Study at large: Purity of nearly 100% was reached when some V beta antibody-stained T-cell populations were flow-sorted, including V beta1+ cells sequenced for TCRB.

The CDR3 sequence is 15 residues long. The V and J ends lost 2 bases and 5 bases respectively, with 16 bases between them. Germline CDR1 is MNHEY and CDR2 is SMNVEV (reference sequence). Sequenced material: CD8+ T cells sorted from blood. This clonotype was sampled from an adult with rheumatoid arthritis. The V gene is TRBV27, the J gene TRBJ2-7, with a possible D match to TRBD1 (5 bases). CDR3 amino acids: CASSLGAHTRDEQYF. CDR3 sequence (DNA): TGTGCCAGCAGTTTAGGGGCCCACACCCGAGACGAGCAGTACTTC.